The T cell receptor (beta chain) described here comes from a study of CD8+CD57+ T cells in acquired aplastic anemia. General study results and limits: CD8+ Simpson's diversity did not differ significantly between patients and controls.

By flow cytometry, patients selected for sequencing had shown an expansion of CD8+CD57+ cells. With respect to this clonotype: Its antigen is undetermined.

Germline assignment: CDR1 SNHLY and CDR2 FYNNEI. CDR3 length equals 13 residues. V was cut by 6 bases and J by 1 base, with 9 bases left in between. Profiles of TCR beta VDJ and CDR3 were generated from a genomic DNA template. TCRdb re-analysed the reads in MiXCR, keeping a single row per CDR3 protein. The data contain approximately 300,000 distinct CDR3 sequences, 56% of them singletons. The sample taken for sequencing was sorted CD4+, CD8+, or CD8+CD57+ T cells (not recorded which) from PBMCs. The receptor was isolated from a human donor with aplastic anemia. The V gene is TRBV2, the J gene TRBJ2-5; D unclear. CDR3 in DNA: TGTGCCAGCAGCCAGGACGGCCAAGAGACCCAGTACTTC. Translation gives CASSQDGQETQYF.